This TCR beta chain comes out of a study of T-cell memory formation after mild COVID-19 (dated by TCRdb to the early 2020s). For the wider study: TCR sequence clusters from the two donors were largely donor specific. T-cell clones expanding and contracting after mild COVID-19 in two donors were tracked by longitudinal TCRalpha and TCRbeta repertoire sequencing. Two young, previously healthy adult volunteers made up the cohort, one male and one female. Overall study results and their limits: Only two mild cases were covered in the study, and larger cohorts including severe cases with pre-infection samples were considered necessary. The detection of some responding clones in pre-infection memory suggests that pre-existing cross-reactive memory T cells joined the SARS-CoV-2 response. Contracting CD4+ clones were found mainly in CM and EM memory subsets, while CD8+ clones were enriched in EMRA. SARS-CoV-2 specificity of the second-wave clones peaking on day 37 was not confirmed. Balanced CD4/CD8 phenotypes were observed for clones contracting from day 15 to 85, whereas a bias towards CD4+ was observed for a second wave of clones expanding from day 15 to 37.

From a lookup of the germline V gene, CDR1 and CDR2 are SGDLS and YYNGEE. Deletion took 1 base off V and 0 bases off J, with a span of 13 bases between the germline ends. The CDR3 numbers 16 residues from cysteine through phenylalanine. Only the CDR3 portion is preserved as DNA: 48 bases, with reading frame beginning at the first base. Ficoll-Paque density gradient centrifugation was the method used to isolate PBMCs. Sequencer: Illumina NovaSeq 6000. Using 5'RACE with constant-segment primers, TCRalpha and TCRbeta cDNA libraries were constructed, with sample barcodes and unique molecular identifiers added in the process. Trizol reagent was used to extract RNA from every sample. Library amplification was performed in two PCR steps, and a second sample barcode and Illumina TruSeq adapters were introduced in the second step. The libraries were sequenced on an Illumina NovaSeq using 2 x 150 bp paired-end reads. The authors processed their data as follows. Reads were demultiplexed and collapsed into UMI-guided consensus sequences with migec v1.2.7. Using mixcr v2.1.11, UMI consensuses were aligned to TRA and TRB V and J templates and then assembled into clonotypes. Expanded or contracted clonotypes were those called significant by both edgeR and NoisET, with noise models trained on biological replicates. For edgeR calls, the thresholds were a false discovery rate-adjusted p below 0.01 and a log2 fold-change of 1. PCA with hierarchical clustering of max-normalized trajectories of the 1000 most abundant clonotypes was used as exploratory dynamics analysis. Separately sequenced CD4+ and CD8+ repertoires were used to assign a CD4 or CD8 phenotype to each responding clone. Starting from the raw public reads, TCRdb applied fastp trimming at Q25, assembled clones with MiXCR and retained in-frame beta chains. Records with the same CDR3 protein are collapsed into one entry carrying the most frequent genes and DNA. What appears here as the V and J calls and clone size reflects TCRdb's work, not the paper's. The sample table contains roughly 300,000 distinct CDR3 sequences; only one count was recorded for under 8.5% of them. The ten largest clones add up to about 20% of the sample.

This clonotype was seen a few times. Which antigen it targets is not known. Base-call qualities are not available, and no considerably larger clone is one nucleotide away. Sequencing used PBMCs or a T cell subset sorted from them (not recorded which). The sequence joins TRBV9 to TRBJ1-1; a tentative D call is TRBD1 (6 bases match). The source of this sequence is a man in his late teens or twenties who had mild COVID-19 (a few samples of this study predate the infection). The sample titles of this study are shuffled in the database, so cell type and time point are left out; the donor was told from shared clones. The sequenced DNA: TGTGCCAGCAGCGTACTTGGACAGCACTTGAACACTGAAGCTTTCTTT. This sequence encodes CASSVLGQHLNTEAFF. Where the CDR3 stops, the reference TRBV9 and TRBJ1-1 genes take over; the full variable domain is DSGVTQTPKHLITATGQRVTLRCSPRSGDLSVYWYQQSLDQGLQFLIQYYNGEERAKGNILERFSAQQFPDLHSELNLSSLELGDSALYFCASSVLGQHLNTEAFFGQGTRLTVV.